This T cell receptor (beta chain) was found in a study of control samples from healthy donors and cancer patients. Assay used: immunoSEQ multiplex PCR; TCRdb lists only in-frame clones, some missing. The table has 88,000 or so clones, 90% to 95% seen once; the top ten hold 4.8%. The CDR3 runs 17 residues. V was pared by 3 bases and J by 0 bases, with 12 bases between. Germline CDR1 and CDR2: SNHLY and FYNNEI. The specimen was blood. This TCR derives from a woman younger than 35 in good health. The gene calls are TRBV2 and TRBJ1-6, with D hard to call. The CDR3 loop reads CASSDFGESSYNSPLHF. DNA for the CDR3: TGTGCCAGCAGTGATTTTGGTGAAAGCTCCTATAATTCACCCCTCCACTTT.